The rows below give T cell receptor beta chains drawn from one sample of a study of control samples from healthy donors and cancer patients. The repertoire was sequenced with immunoSEQ multiplex PCR; TCRdb's copy has only in-frame clones and lacks some. The sample has 95,000 to 150,000 clones; roughly 87% are singletons. Sample: blood. These receptors were taken from a man younger than 30 in good health. Each CDR3 is given with its conserved first and last residue. The D gene is left open where the match is weak. Rows may omit the clone size; those that give it use once, few, many or a size class.

J	D	V	size	CDR3	DNA
TRBJ1-3	NA	TRBV7-2	NA	CASSSRTEGNTIYF	TGTGCCAGCAGCTCCCGGACGGAGGGAAACACCATATATTTT
TRBJ2-5	TRBD2	TRBV18	NA	CASSPFIQRERETQYF	TGTGCCAGCTCACCGTTCATCCAGCGGGAGCGAGAGACCCAGTACTTC
TRBJ1-4	NA	TRBV11-2	few	CASSLDSGFNEKLFF	TGTGCCAGCAGCTTGGACTCAGGGTTTAATGAAAAACTGTTTTTT
TRBJ2-7	NA	TRBV6-5	once	CASSTWGTEQYF	TGTGCCAGCAGTACGTGGGGGACCGAGCAGTACTTC
TRBJ2-1	NA	TRBV27	NA	CASSLSGEQFF	TGTGCCAGCAGTTTATCAGGGGAGCAGTTCTTC
TRBJ1-4	TRBD1	TRBV5-1	once	CASSETGQGREKLFF	TGCGCCAGCAGCGAGACGGGACAGGGAAGAGAAAAACTGTTTTTT
TRBJ1-2	TRBD1	TRBV27	NA	CASSLLRDRGPLGDYGYTF	TGTGCCAGCAGTTTACTTCGGGACAGGGGGCCGTTGGGTGACTATGGCTACACCTTC
TRBJ2-1	TRBD2	TRBV11-2	NA	CASSPARTSGLNTYNEQFF	TGTGCCAGCAGCCCAGCCAGGACTAGCGGGCTTAATACATACAATGAGCAGTTCTTC
TRBJ2-3	NA	TRBV7-2	NA	CASSRDGSGTDTQYF	TGTGCCAGCAGCCGGGACGGGAGTGGCACAGATACGCAGTATTTT
TRBJ1-2	TRBD1	TRBV29-1	once	CSVEVLDRLDRGHGYTF	TGCAGCGTTGAAGTCCTTGACCGCCTAGACAGGGGGCACGGCTACACCTTC
TRBJ2-7	NA	TRBV27	NA	CASRTGRLAGSSYEQYF	TGTGCCAGCAGGACAGGGAGGCTAGCGGGTTCATCCTACGAGCAGTACTTC
TRBJ1-5	NA	TRBV5-1	NA	CASSKDSNSNQPQHF	TGCGCCAGCAGCAAGGACAGTAATAGCAATCAGCCCCAGCATTTT
TRBJ1-1	NA	TRBV10-3	NA	CATSRQNTEAFF	TGTGCCACCTCTAGACAGAACACTGAAGCTTTCTTT
TRBJ2-3	TRBD2	TRBV5-1	NA	CASSPRLAGEIDTQYF	TGCGCCAGCAGCCCAAGACTAGCGGGAGAGATAGATACGCAGTATTTT
TRBJ1-2	NA	TRBV3-1/TRBV3-2	few	CASSQVRGGYTF	TGTGCCAGCAGCCAAGTTCGCGGTGGCTACACCTTC
TRBJ1-6	TRBD1	TRBV2	NA	CASRAQTGGDSPLHF	TGTGCCAGCAGGGCCCAGACAGGGGGTGATTCACCCCTCCACTTT
TRBJ2-2	NA	TRBV5-4	NA	CASSLGGGGTGELFF	TGTGCCAGCAGCTTGGGAGGGGGGGGCACCGGGGAGCTGTTTTTT
TRBJ2-2	NA	TRBV6-5	NA	CASSYSTDSSTGELFF	TGTGCCAGCAGTTACTCGACGGACTCATCCACCGGGGAGCTGTTTTTT
TRBJ2-1	NA	TRBV27	medium-sized	CASSSLSYNEQFF	TGTGCCAGCAGCAGTTTGAGCTACAATGAGCAGTTCTTC
TRBJ2-5	NA	TRBV19	NA	CASSLSGQETQYF	TGTGCCAGTAGCCTAAGCGGCCAAGAGACCCAGTACTTC
TRBJ1-1	NA	TRBV24-1	NA	CATTGSVNTEAFF	TGTGCCACTACCGGGTCGGTTAACACTGAAGCTTTCTTT
TRBJ1-1	NA	TRBV9	once	CASSVEEMGEAFF	TGTGCCAGCAGCGTAGAGGAGATGGGGGAAGCTTTCTTT
TRBJ2-1	NA	TRBV7-2	NA	CASSFFFNEQFF	TGTGCCAGCAGCTTTTTTTTCAATGAGCAGTTCTTC
TRBJ2-7	TRBD2	TRBV14	NA	CASSLGTTGYEQYF	TGTGCCAGCAGCCTGGGGACTACCGGATACGAGCAGTACTTC
TRBJ1-1	NA	TRBV7-9	once	CASSKEGVNTEAFF	TGTGCCAGCAGCAAAGAGGGGGTGAACACTGAAGCTTTCTTT
TRBJ1-5	TRBD1	TRBV18	NA	CASSPGTGYVGNQPQHF	TGTGCCAGCTCACCGGGGACAGGGTACGTGGGCAATCAGCCCCAGCATTTT
TRBJ1-2	NA	TRBV6-5	NA	CASTPPDRAEGYTF	TGTGCCAGCACCCCTCCGGACCGCGCAGAGGGCTACACCTTC
TRBJ1-4	NA	TRBV14	NA	CASSQGLNEKLFF	TGTGCCAGCAGCCAAGGCCTCAATGAAAAACTGTTTTTT
TRBJ2-1	TRBD1	TRBV19	NA	CASSKRTGTGGYNEQFF	TGTGCCAGTAGTAAGCGGACCGGGACAGGGGGCTACAATGAGCAGTTCTTC
TRBJ2-2	NA	TRBV6-1	once	CASSENPGGTGELFF	TGTGCCAGCAGTGAAAATCCAGGTGGGACCGGGGAGCTGTTTTTT
TRBJ2-3	TRBD2	TRBV5-1	NA	CASRRESSDTQYF	TGCGCCAGCAGGCGGGAGTCCTCAGATACGCAGTATTTT
TRBJ1-1	NA	TRBV2	few	CASSGSTEAFF	TGTGCCAGCAGTGGGTCCACTGAAGCTTTCTTT
TRBJ2-7	TRBD1	TRBV3-1/TRBV3-2	NA	CASSPQGGVVNEQYF	TGTGCCAGCAGCCCACAGGGGGGAGTGGTAAACGAGCAGTACTTC
TRBJ2-3	NA	TRBV6-6	few	CATLRGRRADTDTQYF	TGTGCCACCCTTCGGGGGCGGCGGGCGGACACAGATACGCAGTATTTT
TRBJ2-1	TRBD2	TRBV15	NA	CATSRDWAGGPHNEQFF	TGTGCCACCAGCAGAGATTGGGCGGGAGGGCCCCACAATGAGCAGTTCTTC
TRBJ2-1	TRBD2	TRBV6-5	once	CASSYQLAGANNEQFF	TGTGCCAGCAGTTACCAGCTAGCGGGAGCGAACAATGAGCAGTTCTTC
TRBJ2-3	TRBD2	TRBV28	NA	CASSLRWGLAGDQDTQYF	TGTGCCAGCAGTTTAAGATGGGGATTAGCGGGAGATCAGGATACGCAGTATTTT
TRBJ2-2	TRBD2	TRBV9	NA	CASSVGTSGVTGELFF	TGTGCCAGCAGCGTAGGGACTAGCGGGGTCACCGGGGAGCTGTTTTTT
TRBJ2-3	TRBD1	TRBV19	NA	CASSIVGGQGTDTQYF	TGTGCCAGTAGTATAGTAGGGGGACAGGGCACAGATACGCAGTATTTT
TRBJ1-3	NA	TRBV6-5	NA	CASSEQGAGGNTIYF	TGTGCCAGCAGCGAGCAGGGCGCGGGTGGAAACACCATATATTTT
TRBJ1-4	NA	TRBV30	once	CAWSFPPSTTNEKLFF	TGTGCCTGGAGTTTTCCCCCATCAACAACTAATGAAAAACTGTTTTTT
TRBJ1-5	NA	TRBV2	NA	CASSKTGGMSNQPQHF	TGTGCCAGCAGCAAGACAGGCGGAATGAGCAATCAGCCCCAGCATTTT
TRBJ1-1	NA	TRBV20-1	NA	CSASPQATPRTEAFF	TGCAGTGCTAGTCCCCAGGCCACCCCCCGCACTGAAGCTTTCTTT
TRBJ2-3	NA	TRBV11-2	NA	CASSLDSTDTQYF	TGTGCCAGCAGCCTGGACAGCACAGATACGCAGTATTTT
TRBJ1-2	NA	TRBV10-3	NA	CAITGEKGPIADGYTF	TGTGCCATCACGGGGGAGAAAGGACCTATAGCCGATGGCTACACCTTC
TRBJ2-2	NA	TRBV7-2	NA	CASSLDVGELFF	TGTGCCAGCAGCTTAGATGTCGGGGAGCTGTTTTTT
TRBJ2-7	TRBD1	TRBV5-6	NA	CASSLGGTGVYEQYF	TGTGCCAGCAGCTTGGGTGGGACAGGGGTATACGAGCAGTACTTC
TRBJ1-1	NA	TRBV28	NA	CASSLQGNTEAFF	TGTGCCAGCAGTTTACAGGGGAACACTGAAGCTTTCTTT
TRBJ2-2	NA	TRBV7-8	NA	CASILTGVSNTGELFF	TGTGCCAGCATTTTAACGGGGGTGTCGAACACCGGGGAGCTGTTTTTT
TRBJ1-2	NA	TRBV19	once	CASSMRVGQPNYGYTF	TGTGCCAGTAGTATGAGAGTCGGGCAGCCCAACTATGGCTACACCTTC
TRBJ2-2	TRBD2	TRBV4-3	few	CASSQAGGFTGELFF	TGCGCCAGCAGCCAAGCGGGAGGATTCACCGGGGAGCTGTTTTTT
TRBJ2-1	TRBD1	TRBV4-1	NA	CASSQADRVQFF	TGCGCCAGCAGCCAAGCCGACAGGGTGCAGTTCTTC
TRBJ2-7	NA	TRBV9	few	CASRSRTGDLEQYF	TGTGCCAGCAGGTCGAGGACGGGCGACTTGGAGCAGTACTTC
TRBJ2-4	NA	TRBV11-3	NA	CASSLGPLPHIQYF	TGTGCCAGCAGCCTGGGACCACTCCCGCACATTCAGTACTTC
TRBJ2-7	TRBD1	TRBV9	NA	CASSVVGQGPPYEQYF	TGTGCCAGCAGCGTAGTGGGACAGGGGCCTCCCTACGAGCAGTACTTC
TRBJ2-1	NA	TRBV5-1	once	CASSLDSGLNEQFF	TGCGCCAGCAGCTTGGATAGCGGCTTGAATGAGCAGTTCTTC
TRBJ2-7	NA	TRBV19	once	CASSIESAGRLPYFYEQYF	TGTGCCAGTAGTATAGAATCGGCGGGAAGGCTCCCGTATTTCTACGAGCAGTACTTC
TRBJ1-5	NA	TRBV9	few	CASSVGQENQPQHF	TGTGCCAGCAGCGTAGGACAGGAGAATCAGCCCCAGCATTTT
TRBJ2-3	NA	TRBV5-8	once	CASSLLGITTDTQYF	TGTGCCAGCAGCTTGCTCGGGATTACCACAGATACGCAGTATTTT